This T cell receptor (beta chain) was found in a study of blood T cell repertoires in COVID-19. CDR1 and CDR2 from the germline V gene are MNHEY and SVGAGI. Trimming took 0 bases from V and 0 from J, leaving 10 bases between them. The CDR3 spans 16 residues. Produced via immunoSEQ multiplex PCR; TCRdb's table is partial and in-frame only. The table includes some 120,000 clones, 80% to 90% detected once. The chain links TRBV6-5 to TRBJ2-3; D uncertain. The TCR sequence derives from a man in his 70s with active or convalescent COVID-19. Material: peripheral blood. As DNA, the CDR3 is TGTGCCAGCAGTTACTCGGCAGGCCTTAGCACAGATACGCAGTATTTT. Residues: CASSYSAGLSTDTQYF.